This TCR beta chain was recovered during a study of blood T cell repertoires in COVID-19. The CDR3 is 15 residues long. Germline CDR1 reads KGHDR; CDR2 reads SFDVKD. Trimming removed 8 bases at V and 6 bases at J, with 19 bases between. Assay: immunoSEQ multiplex PCR; the TCRdb copy retains only in-frame clones and omits some. The sample records 130,000 to 150,000 clones, about 80% being singletons. This clone was detected once. Sequenced material: PBMCs or T cells enriched from blood (not recorded which). The chain is built from TRBV24-1 and TRBJ2-1; D gene unclear. This receptor was identified in a man in his forties or fifties who had recovered from COVID-19. CDR3 bases: TGTGCCACCACCCCCTCGGGTTTGGGTACCAATGAGCAGTTCTTC. Its protein is CATTPSGLGTNEQFF.